This is a list of T cell receptor beta chains from one sample in a study of T cell responses to AZD1222 COVID-19 vaccine. The data were produced by immunoSEQ multiplex PCR, yet TCRdb's version contains in-frame clones alone and is incomplete. The sample contains 15,000 to 18,000 clones, about 85% of which appear only once. The specimen was peripheral blood, collected 28 days after the second AZD1222 dose. These receptors came from an adult who received the AZD1222 COVID-19 vaccine. Each CDR3 is given with its conserved first and last residue. The D gene is left open where the match is weak. Rows may omit the clone size; those that give it use once, few, many or a size class.

>NA|TRBV7-3|TRBJ2-1|NA
TGTGCCAGCAGCCCAGGGGGCGGGAGTACCTACAATGAGCAGTTCTTC
CASSPGGGSTYNEQFF
>NA|TRBV28|TRBJ1-3|NA
TGTGCCAGCAGTCTACCCGGGACCGAAGGAAACACCATATATTTT
CASSLPGTEGNTIYF
>NA|TRBV7-8|TRBJ1-1|NA
TGTGCCAGCAGCCCCCGCCGAGATTCTGAAGCTTTCTTT
CASSPRRDSEAFF
>TRBD1|TRBV3-1/TRBV3-2|TRBJ1-2|NA
TGTGCCAGCAGCCAAGGCCTGGGACAGGGGGCGTCTGGCTACACCTTC
CASSQGLGQGASGYTF
>NA|TRBV28|TRBJ1-5|NA
TGTGCCAGCAGGCCTGCAGGGGTTAATCAGCCCCAGCATTTT
CASRPAGVNQPQHF
>NA|TRBV28|TRBJ2-2|NA
TGTGCCATCCCGGACAGAAACACCGGGGAGCTGTTTTTT
CAIPDRNTGELFF
>NA|TRBV29-1|TRBJ1-2|NA
TGCAGCGTCCGGGAGGCCACCAACGCCTATGGCTACACCTTC
CSVREATNAYGYTF
>NA|TRBV28|TRBJ1-2|NA
TGTGCCAGCAGCCTACCCCCCAGTTACTATGGCTACACCTTC
CASSLPPSYYGYTF
>NA|TRBV10-1|TRBJ2-5|NA
TGCGCCAGCAGTGCGGGAGTACGGAGGGAACGAAGCGGACAAGAGACCCAGTACTTC
CASSAGVRRERSGQETQYF
>NA|TRBV19|TRBJ1-5|few
TGTGCCAGTGGGATATTGAAGGTACGACAGGCGTTGGGGTATCAGCCCCAGCATTTT
CASGILKVRQALGYQPQHF
>NA|TRBV7-2|TRBJ2-7|NA
TGTGCCAGCAGCCCCTTCGGCAGTGCTGGGGAGCAGTACTTC
CASSPFGSAGEQYF
>NA|TRBV19|TRBJ1-5|NA
TGTGCCAGTAGTATCGGCAGGGATGGTCAGCCCCAGCATTTT
CASSIGRDGQPQHF
>NA|TRBV27|TRBJ2-7|NA
TGTGCCAGCAGGGATGTCGGGTTTGGTCGCTCCTACGAGCAGTACTTC
CASRDVGFGRSYEQYF
>NA|TRBV3-1/TRBV3-2|TRBJ1-2|NA
TGTGCCAGCAGTCAGGGATCCCACTATGGCTACACCTTC
CASSQGSHYGYTF
>NA|TRBV3-1/TRBV3-2|TRBJ1-1|few
TGTGCCAGCAGCCAAGATGGAGTTACTGAAGCTTTCTTT
CASSQDGVTEAFF
>TRBD1|TRBV28|TRBJ2-7|NA
TGTGCCAGCAGACGAACCGGGACAGCCTACGAGCAGTACTTC
CASRRTGTAYEQYF
>NA|TRBV7-9|TRBJ1-5|NA
TGTGCCAGCAGCTTAGGAGTAGGTACTCAGCCCCAGCATTTT
CASSLGVGTQPQHF
>NA|TRBV4-1|TRBJ2-1|NA
TGCGCCAGCAGGTCTCCGGGACAAGGGCCCGGCTGGGAGCAGTTCTTC
CASRSPGQGPGWEQFF
>TRBD1|TRBV3-1/TRBV3-2|TRBJ1-2|NA
TGTGCCAGCAGCCAAAAAAGCTATTTGGGGACAGGCCCTAACTATGGCTACACCTTC
CASSQKSYLGTGPNYGYTF
>TRBD1|TRBV9|TRBJ2-2|few
TGTGCCAGCAGCGGCAAACAGGGGGCCACCGGGGAGCTGTTTTTT
CASSGKQGATGELFF
>TRBD1|TRBV29-1|TRBJ1-1|NA
TGCAGCGCTGAGGGGGCAGCGAACACTGAAGCTTTCTTT
CSAEGAANTEAFF
>NA|TRBV11-3|TRBJ1-1|few
TGTGCCAGCAGCTTAGGTGGGGCAAACACTGAAGCTTTCTTT
CASSLGGANTEAFF
>NA|TRBV7-2|TRBJ2-3|NA
TGTGCCAGCAGCTCCCCCCCTAGAACAGATACGCAGTATTTT
CASSSPPRTDTQYF
>TRBD1|TRBV30|TRBJ2-1|NA
TGTGCCTGGAGTGTCACAGGGGGCCCCCGGGAGCAGTTCTTC
CAWSVTGGPREQFF
>TRBD2|TRBV7-8|TRBJ2-2|NA
TGTGCCAGCAGCTTTGGGACTAGCATGAGGACCGGGGAGCTGTTTTTT
CASSFGTSMRTGELFF
>TRBD2|TRBV2|TRBJ2-2|once
TGTGCCAGCAGTGAGGTGAAGACTAGCAGGATTCAGATCGGGGAGCTGTTTTTT
CASSEVKTSRIQIGELFF
>TRBD1|TRBV6-5|TRBJ2-7|once
TGTGCCAGCAGGGCCTCGGGACAGGGCTTAAACGAGCAGTACTTC
CASRASGQGLNEQYF
>TRBD1|TRBV19|TRBJ1-5|NA
TGTGCCAGTACCGACAGGGTCAGCAATCAGCCCCAGCATTTT
CASTDRVSNQPQHF
>NA|TRBV6-6|TRBJ2-3|NA
TGTGCCAGCAGTTGGACTTCTGCCACAGATACGCAGTATTTT
CASSWTSATDTQYF
>TRBD2|TRBV28|TRBJ2-7|NA
TGTGCCAGCAGTTCCCCGGGAGGCCACGAGCAGTACTTC
CASSSPGGHEQYF
>NA|TRBV30|TRBJ1-1|NA
TGTGCCTGGAGTGTACTTTTAGGGAACACTGAAGCTTTCTTT
CAWSVLLGNTEAFF
>NA|TRBV28|TRBJ1-1|NA
TGTGCCAGCCACATGAACACTGAAGCTTTCTTT
CASHMNTEAFF
>NA|TRBV7-8|TRBJ1-1|few
TGTGCCAGCAGCTTTACGAACACTGAAGCTTTCTTT
CASSFTNTEAFF
>NA|TRBV5-1|TRBJ2-2|NA
TGCGCCAGCAGCTTGGTAGCCGACGGCGGGGAGCTGTTTTTT
CASSLVADGGELFF
>NA|TRBV2|TRBJ2-3|once
TGTGCCAGCAGTGACCGGTCCGCGGGATACACAGATACGCAGTATTTT
CASSDRSAGYTDTQYF
>NA|TRBV3-1/TRBV3-2|TRBJ1-3|NA
TGTGCCAGCAGCCAAGATCTAACAGGGAGGCGAAACACCATATATTTT
CASSQDLTGRRNTIYF
>NA|TRBV18|TRBJ2-1|NA
TGTGCCAGCTCACTCGGACTTCGGGGTGAGCAGTTCTTC
CASSLGLRGEQFF
>NA|TRBV29-1|TRBJ2-5|NA
TGCAGCGTAGCGGAAGCAACCGCCCTTCAAGAGACCCAGTACTTC
CSVAEATALQETQYF
>TRBD1|TRBV28|TRBJ1-1|NA
TGTGCCAGCAGTTCCCCGACAGGGGTTTACACTGAAGCTTTCTTT
CASSSPTGVYTEAFF
>NA|TRBV7-7|TRBJ2-2|NA
TGTGCTAGCAGCTTAGGCTTGGGCACCGGGGAGCTGTTTTTT
CASSLGLGTGELFF
>NA|TRBV2|TRBJ2-1|NA
TGTGCCAGCAGTGAAGGGATCTCGAGGCAGTTCTTC
CASSEGISRQFF
>NA|TRBV4-2|TRBJ1-3|NA
TGTGCCAGCAGCCAAGATCATCCAGGCCCGGGAAACACCATATATTTT
CASSQDHPGPGNTIYF
>NA|TRBV3-1/TRBV3-2|TRBJ1-2|NA
TGTGCCAGCAGCTGGGAGGTGGGGAATGGCTACACCTTC
CASSWEVGNGYTF
>TRBD1|TRBV15|TRBJ1-1|NA
TGTGCCACCAGCAGAGATCGATCAGGGGGCATTAACACTGAAGCTTTCTTT
CATSRDRSGGINTEAFF